Listed here is a single T cell receptor beta chain. What it binds is not known. Germline-derived CDR1 and CDR2 are KGHSH and LQKENI. The ends lost 5 bases at V and 7 bases at J; junction bases unmatched: 6. This CDR3 is built from 13 residues. These data are taken from a study of vaccination effects on CD4 cells after COVID-19. The assay was immunoSEQ multiplex PCR, and TCRdb's table has in-frame clones only and misses some. This repertoire shows roughly 59,000 clones, 78% found once; its top ten account for approximately 1.9%. Before sequencing took place, the ViraFEST assay used viral peptide pools to expand antigen-specific CD4+ T cells. CD4+ T cell isolation took place after 10 days of culture. Two-dose BNT162b2 or mRNA-1273 vaccination was given to participants. IL-2 medium was substituted for half the medium on days 3 and 7.

The V gene is TRBV18, the J gene TRBJ1-1, with 8 bases matching TRBD1. The sequence was collected from a human donor who received a COVID-19 vaccine. Source: CD4+ T cells from PBMCs cultured with HCoV-OC43 spike peptides, taken after COVID-19 vaccination. Subset given: HCoV-OC43 spike overlapping peptide pool stimulation. The CDR3 here is CASSSDRGLEAFF. Written as DNA, the CDR3 is TGTGCCAGCTCATCCGACAGGGGCCTTGAAGCTTTCTTT.